Listed here are 13 T cell receptor beta chains from one sample, sequenced in a study of identical twins. TCRdb used MiXCR to reprocess the 5' RACE reads, holding one entry per CDR3 protein. The data hold about 530,000 distinct CDR3 sequences, with 20% to 25% observed a single time. This sample was shared with a second study, whose subject was yellow fever vaccine responses in identical twins.

The source material was CD4+ T cells sorted from blood. Receptor source: a woman between 18 and 29 years old in good health.

This clonotype was seen a few times. The chain uses TRBV7-9 and TRBJ2-3; 10 positions agree with TRBD2. The V gene's germline CDR1 is SEHNR and CDR2 FQNEAQ (reference sequence). The CDR3 has 16 amino acids. V trimming: 3 bases; J trimming: 1 base; junction bases outside the gene matches: 4. CDR3 DNA: TGTGCCAGCAGCTTCCCTAGCGGGGGCCGCACAGATACGCAGTATTTT. Translated: CASSFPSGGRTDTQYF. Full variable domain (outside the CDR3, taken from reference TRBV7-9 and TRBJ2-3): DTGVSQNPRHKITKRGQNVTFRCDPISEHNRLYWYRQTLGQGPEFLTYFQNEAQLEKSRLLSDRFSAERPKGSFSTLEIQRTEQGDSAMYLCASSFPSGGRTDTQYFGPGTRLTVL.

This clonotype turned up a few times. The chain is built from TRBV10-3 and TRBJ2-5; 9 bases match TRBD2. The CDR3 runs to 16 residues. Trimming removed 10 bases from V and 2 bases from J; junction bases left unmatched: 14. Germline V gene data show CDR1 as ENHRY and CDR2 as SYGVKD. The CDR3 sequence: CATNSGGLAGQETQYF. CDR3 in DNA: TGTGCCACCAACTCCGGCGGCCTAGCGGGACAAGAGACCCAGTACTTC.

This sequence joins TRBV6-4 and TRBJ2-7; 9 bases fit TRBD2. V lost 2 bases and J lost 2; bases outside the gene matches: 16. The CDR3 consists of 19 residues. Germline CDR1 is MRHNA and CDR2 is SNTAGT. The CDR3 nucleotides are TGTGCCAGCAGTGACAGGCAGGGAACGCCTAGCGGGATTACCTACGAGCAGTACTTC. Its translation is CASSDRQGTPSGITYEQYF.

This clonotype was seen a few times. This sequence joins TRBV11-2 and TRBJ2-7; unclear D gene. The CDR3 runs 10 residues. Germline-derived CDR1 and CDR2 are SGHAT and FQNNGV. CDR3 sequence: CASSYPVPGV. The CDR3 DNA is TGTGCCAGCAGCTACCCTGTCCCGGGCGTC.

The chain uses TRBV19 and TRBJ2-1; 8 bases are shared with TRBD2. V lost 3 bases to trimming and J lost 3 bases; unmatched junction nucleotides: 4. Looked up from germline, CDR1 is LNHDA and CDR2 is SQIVND (reference sequence). This CDR3 contains 15 residues. CDR3 DNA sequence: TGTGCCAGTAGTATCGCGGGGGGTTTCTACAATGAGCAGTTCTTC. It encodes CASSIAGGFYNEQFF. Full variable domain (outside the CDR3, taken from reference TRBV19 and TRBJ2-1): DGGITQSPKYLFRKEGQNVTLSCEQNLNHDAMYWYRQDPGQGLRLIYYSQIVNDFQKGDIAEGYSVSREKKESFPLTVTSAQKNPTAFYLCASSIAGGFYNEQFFGPGTRLTVL.

This clonotype was counted a few times. This rearrangement joins TRBV7-9 to TRBJ2-3, with 7 bases lining up with TRBD2. Looked up from germline, CDR1 is SEHNR and CDR2 is FQNEAQ (reference sequence). V was clipped by 5 bases and J by 6 bases; unmatched bases: 14. The CDR3 contains 16 residues. The CDR3 sequence: CASSLQAGIGSDTQYF. CDR3 DNA sequence: TGTGCCAGCAGCCTCCAAGCGGGGATCGGTTCGGATACGCAGTATTTT.

The J gene is TRBJ2-3, the V gene TRBV5-1; 7 nucleotides line up with TRBD1. Germline V gene sequence: CDR1 SGHRS, CDR2 YFSETQ. This CDR3 region has 17 residues. V trimming: 0 bases; J trimming: 4 bases; junction bases outside the gene matches: 11. The CDR3 nucleotides are TGCGCCAGCAGCTTGGACAGACAGGGCAGGGGCGCAGATACGCAGTATTTT. Protein sequence: CASSLDRQGRGADTQYF.

This clonotype turned up a few times. The chain is built from TRBV4-2 and TRBJ2-7, with 11 bases lining up with TRBD2. V shed 1 base, J shed 2 bases, and the junction held 4 bases outside the gene matches. There are 16 residues in the CDR3. Germline V lookup: CDR1 LGHNA, CDR2 YNFKEQ. In DNA, the CDR3 is TGTGCCAGCAGCCAAGGTCTAGCGGGAGGAGCCTACGAGCAGTACTTC. Encoded protein: CASSQGLAGGAYEQYF.

This clonotype came up a few times. The rearrangement joins TRBV2 to TRBJ2-7, with D hard to call. Looked up from germline, CDR1 is SNHLY and CDR2 is FYNNEI. V was pared by 3 bases and J by 0 bases, with 6 bases between. This CDR3 has 13 residues. The CDR3 sequence: CASSDLTSYEQYF. The CDR3 region has the DNA TGTGCCAGCAGTGATCTGACCTCCTACGAGCAGTACTTC.

This clonotype appeared a few times. This rearrangement joins TRBV7-2 to TRBJ2-5; D may be TRBD1 (6 bases). CDR1 is SGHTA, CDR2 FQGNSA, per germline. The germline V and J ends were trimmed by 1 base and 2 bases, with 14 bases remaining between them. This CDR3 contains 16 residues. This CDR3 is CASSLVLKQGQETQYF. In DNA, the CDR3 is TGTGCCAGCAGCTTAGTGTTGAAACAGGGACAAGAGACCCAGTACTTC.

The chain links TRBV5-1 to TRBJ2-7, with 14 bases identical to TRBD2. CDR1 and CDR2 (germline): SGHRS, YFSETQ. With 0 bases clipped from V and 2 bases from J, the junction kept 16 bases outside the gene matches. The CDR3 is 21 amino acids. The CDR3 sequence: CASSLGFRGLAGDQGAYEQYF. The CDR3 DNA reads as TGCGCCAGCAGCTTGGGGTTTCGGGGACTAGCGGGAGATCAAGGCGCCTACGAGCAGTACTTC.

This rearrangement joins TRBV5-1 to TRBJ2-1; 8 nucleotides agree with TRBD1. Germline V gene lookup returns CDR1 SGHRS and CDR2 YFSETQ. This CDR3 comprises 14 residues. The V and J ends lost 4 bases and 4 bases, in that order; junction bases with no gene match: 4. This CDR3 reads CASSEWTGYNEQFF. CDR3 nucleotide sequence: TGCGCCAGCAGCGAATGGACAGGGTACAATGAGCAGTTCTTC.

In this sample, this clonotype turned up a few times. The rearrangement joins TRBV6-1 to TRBJ1-3; 9 nucleotides line up with TRBD1. The V and J ends lost 7 bases and 3 bases, in that order; junction bases with no gene match: 7. CDR1 and CDR2 (germline): MNHNS, SASEGT. The CDR3 extends over 15 amino acids. The chain's CDR3 is CASTMDRGNGNTIYF. Here the CDR3 DNA reads TGTGCCAGCACCATGGACAGGGGCAATGGAAACACCATATATTTT.